These 4 T cell receptor beta chains were all obtained from the same sample, sequenced in a study of blood T cell repertoires in COVID-19. Profiled with immunoSEQ multiplex PCR; TCRdb holds only in-frame clones, not every one. Among 250,000 to 300,000 clones listed, approximately 81% were seen once. Sequencing was carried out using peripheral blood. The source is a woman aged 60 to 75 with active or convalescent COVID-19.

This clone has just one count. The chain has TRBV29-1 and TRBJ1-4; perhaps TRBD1 as D (5 bases). Germline values: CDR1 SQVTM, CDR2 ANQGSEA. Trimming cost V 6 bases and J 8 bases, with 10 bases left between them. This CDR3 has 11 amino acids. The CDR3 DNA reads TGCAGCGTCGACAGCAGCGAAAAACTGTTTTTT. Translated: CSVDSSEKLFF.

This clone has only one observation. The gene calls are TRBV30 and TRBJ1-6; 7 bases fit TRBD1. This CDR3 comprises 14 residues. V shed 0 bases and J 7 bases; nucleotides not matched to a gene: 3. CDR1 and CDR2 (germline): GTSNPN, SVGIG (reference sequence). The CDR3 DNA is TGTGCCTGGAGTGTGGGCAGGGGGAATTCACCCCTCCACTTT. As protein: CAWSVGRGNSPLHF. Variable domain in full (rest from reference TRBV30 and TRBJ1-6): SQTIHQWPATLVQPVGSPLSLECTVEGTSNPNLYWYRQAAGRGLQLLFYSVGIGQISSEVPQNLSASRPQDRQFILSSKKLLLSDSGFYLCAWSVGRGNSPLHFGNGTRLTVT.

The V and J genes are TRBV2 and TRBJ2-7; D gene ambiguous. V dropped 2 bases and J dropped 4 bases, with 3 bases sitting between them. Looked up from germline, CDR1 is SNHLY and CDR2 is FYNNEI. The CDR3 sequence is 11 residues long. In nucleotides, the CDR3 is TGTGCCAGCAGTGAACGGTACGAGCAGTACTTC. Translating it yields CASSERYEQYF.

The chain is built from TRBV11-2 and TRBJ2-7, with 9 bases matching TRBD1. CDR1 SGHAT and CDR2 FQNNGV come from the germline V gene. V lost 5 bases to trimming and J lost 4 bases; unmatched junction nucleotides: 6. There are 14 residues in the CDR3. The CDR3 sequence is CASSPRDREYEQYF. The CDR3, as DNA: TGTGCCAGCAGCCCGCGGGACAGGGAATACGAGCAGTACTTC.